Each of the 21 T cell receptor beta chains below was sequenced from the same sample in a study of breast tumors, draining lymph nodes, adjacent tissues. Each CDR3 protein gets one entry after TCRdb re-called the multiplex PCR reads with MiXCR. The table lists about 140,000 distinct CDR3 sequences, under 25% of them singletons. Axillary draining lymph nodes of breast cancer patients supplied the node samples. The sequenced sample was axillary lymph node tissue. The receptors come from a female donor with breast cancer. Some clones in this sample may be carry-over from other donors' samples.

Only a few counts were recorded for this clonotype. The chain links TRBV5-4 to TRBJ2-3, with a weak D call TRBD2 (6 bases). CDR1 is SGHNT and CDR2 is YYREEE in the germline V gene (reference sequence). This CDR3 is 14 amino acids long. V gave up 4 bases and J gave up 3 bases, with 12 bases separating them. CDR3 bases: TGTGCCAGCAGCCCAAGGGACTTTACAGATACGCAGTATTTT. It translates to CASSPRDFTDTQYF.

The V call is TRBV3-1, the J call TRBJ1-5; 8 bases are shared with TRBD1. This CDR3 comprises 15 residues. V lost 3 bases, J lost 7 bases, and 8 bases stayed unmatched. Germline-derived CDR1 and CDR2 are LGHDT and YNNKEL (reference sequence). The CDR3 sequence: CASSHFGQGGQPQHF. The DNA of the CDR3 is TGTGCCAGCAGCCATTTCGGACAGGGAGGGCAGCCCCAGCATTTT.

In its sample, this clonotype was seen many times. The chain is built from TRBV6-1 and TRBJ2-5; TRBD2 might be the D (6 bases). Germline V gives CDR1 MNHNS, CDR2 SASEGT. The CDR3 runs to 15 residues. The V end lost 4 bases, the J end lost 1 base, and 13 bases lay between the germline ends. The CDR3 reads CASSVGRILQETQYF. The CDR3 bases are TGTGCCAGCAGTGTCGGGAGAATCCTCCAAGAGACCCAGTACTTC.

This clonotype has just a few counts. A clone one base away is much larger, so this may be a read error. The chain employs TRBV20-1 and TRBJ2-7, with 7 bases lining up with TRBD1. Germline trimming cut 8 bases from V and 5 bases from J; bases unmatched to any gene: 9. In germline, CDR1 is DFQATT, CDR2 SNEGSKA (reference sequence). CDR3 size: 12 residues. CDR3 nucleotides: TGCAGTCCACTCACAGGGGCGCACGAGCAGTACTTC. Protein: CSPLTGAHEQYF.

In the case of this clonotype: Compared with germline, one end of the junction differs, possibly owing to a read error. The chain joins TRBV11-3 to TRBJ2-2, with D perhaps given as TRBD1 or TRBD2 (7 bases each). The CDR3 is 15 amino acids. Looked up from germline, CDR1 is SGHNT and CDR2 is YENEEA. The chain's CDR3 is CASGLFRGGTGELVF. CDR3 DNA sequence: TGTGCCAGCGGCTTATTCAGGGGGGGCACCGGGGAGCTGGTTTTT.

On this clonotype: This may stem from a read error, because a much larger clone lies one nucleotide away. The rearrangement links TRBV7-2 to TRBJ2-7; maybe TRBD1 (5 bases). CDR3 length equals 15 residues. Trimming took off 7 bases at V and 0 bases at J, with 16 bases between the two ends. CDR1 SGHTA and CDR2 FQGNSA come from the germline V gene. The CDR3 nucleotides are TGTGCCAGCAACGTTGGGGCCGGAACCTCCTACGAGCAGTACTTC. Translating gives CASNVGAGTSYEQYF.

Ten or more counts support this clonotype. The chain recombines TRBV10-3 with TRBJ2-1, with TRBD1 matching 11 bases. The CDR3 extends over 14 amino acids. V trimming: 8 bases; J trimming: 5 bases; junction bases outside the gene matches: 5. CDR1 and CDR2 from the germline V gene are ENHRY and SYGVKD. The CDR3 nucleotides read TGTGCCATCCGCTCGGACAGGGGGCACAATGAGCAGTTCTTC. Amino acids: CAIRSDRGHNEQFF.

Many counts were recorded for this clonotype. This sequence joins TRBV5-5 and TRBJ1-2, with TRBD1 matching 7 bases. The germline CDR1 and CDR2 sequences are SGHKS and YYEKEE (reference sequence). Germline trimming cut 4 bases from V and 0 bases from J; bases unmatched to any gene: 3. The CDR3 totals 14 residues. The CDR3 nucleotides read TGTGCCAGCAGCGTGGGACAGACTAACTATGGCTACACCTTC. It codes for CASSVGQTNYGYTF.

Note on this clonotype: This may be a read error, as it is one base from a much larger clone. V gene TRBV6-1 combines with J gene TRBJ1-5; 11 bases are a match to TRBD1. J lost 5 bases, V lost 7 bases, and 4 bases had no gene match. Germline V lookup: CDR1 MNHNS, CDR2 SASEGT. This CDR3 has 14 amino acids. CDR3 sequence reads: CASTRDRGDQPQHF. DNA of the CDR3: TGTGCCAGCACAAGGGACAGGGGGGATCAGCCCCAGCATTTT.

This clonotype was counted many times. V and J are TRBV6-4 and TRBJ2-2; TRBD1 aligns across 9 bases. The CDR3 is 16 residues long. V lost 4 bases to trimming and J lost 0 bases; unmatched junction nucleotides: 3. From germline, CDR1 is MRHNA and CDR2 SNTAGT. The chain's CDR3 is CASSATGGANTGELFF. CDR3 bases: TGTGCCAGCAGTGCAACAGGGGGCGCGAACACCGGGGAGCTGTTTTTT.

This clonotype was seen many times. This chain links TRBV6-5 with TRBJ2-7; possible D gene TRBD2, 6 bases. V was shortened by 6 bases and J by 6 bases, with 18 bases between the two germline ends. This CDR3 comprises 14 residues. CDR1 MNHEY and CDR2 SVGAGI come from the germline V gene. The DNA for the CDR3 is TGTGCCAGCAGACCCCGGGACCCCGGGGGCGAGCAGTACTTC. Translation gives CASRPRDPGGEQYF.

The chain joins TRBV14 to TRBJ2-2, with D tentatively TRBD2 (6 bases). The CDR3 runs to 16 residues. Germline V lookup: CDR1 SGHDN, CDR2 FVKESK. The germline V and J ends were trimmed by 1 base and 2 bases, with 11 bases remaining between them. The CDR3 DNA sequence: TGTGCCAGCAGCCAAGTTGGGACTCTAAACACCGGGGAGCTGTTTTTT. This translates into CASSQVGTLNTGELFF.

This clonotype was found many times. The chain combines TRBV28 with TRBJ2-3, with D possibly TRBD2 on 6 matching bases. The CDR3 sequence is 15 residues long. V dropped 10 bases and J dropped 4 bases, with 21 bases sitting between them. CDR1 and CDR2 from the germline V gene are MDHEN and SYDVKM. Here the CDR3 DNA reads TGTGCCACCCTAGAGGGGCTAGCGACTCCAGATACGCAGTATTTT. Residues: CATLEGLATPDTQYF.

This clonotype appeared a single time. The rearrangement joins TRBV18 to TRBJ2-7; a weak D match, TRBD2 (6 bases). Trimming pared 1 base from V and 5 bases from J, leaving 18 bases between. The CDR3 covers 16 residues. CDR1 and CDR2 from the germline V gene are KGHSH and LQKENI. The CDR3 is CASSPRAGSQHNEQYF. The CDR3 nucleotides read TGTGCCAGCTCACCACGGGCCGGGAGCCAGCATAACGAGCAGTACTTC.

Remarks on this clonotype: Just one base apart from a much larger clone, this may be a read error. J is TRBJ2-2 and V is TRBV12-3 or TRBV12-4; tentatively, D is TRBD2 (6 bases). The CDR3 extends over 14 amino acids. CDR3 nucleotides: TGTGCCAGCAGAGGGGACTCGAACACCGGGGAGCCGTTTTTT. Its protein product is CASRGDSNTGEPFF.

This clonotype was detected ten times or more. The chain employs TRBV6-6 and TRBJ2-3; a possible D gene is TRBD2 (5 bases). Germline CDR1 reads MNHNY; CDR2 reads SVGAGI (reference sequence). Trimming took 8 bases from V and 2 from J, leaving 8 bases between them. The CDR3 contains 12 residues. CDR3 coding DNA: TGTGCCAGCGGGAGTCCCACAGATACGCAGTATTTT. As protein: CASGSPTDTQYF.

This clonotype came up many times. V gene TRBV6-6 combines with J gene TRBJ2-5, with D perhaps matching TRBD1 (6 bases). In germline, CDR1 is MNHNY, CDR2 SVGAGI (reference sequence). Trimming took off 5 bases at V and 2 bases at J, with 12 bases between the two ends. The CDR3 consists of 14 residues. The CDR3 nucleotides are TGTGCCAGCAGTCCATCCGGACAGCAAGAGACCCAGTACTTC. Translation gives CASSPSGQQETQYF.

This clonotype was detected many times. The V gene is TRBV14, the J gene TRBJ2-5; 10 positions match TRBD2. Unmatched junction bases numbered 13, after V lost 1 base and J lost 2 bases. This CDR3 has 19 amino acids. Per the germline V gene, CDR1 is SGHDN and CDR2 is FVKESK. CDR3 residues: CASSQGSLAGVWGQETQYF. The CDR3 nucleotides read TGTGCCAGCAGCCAAGGATCCCTAGCGGGAGTATGGGGGCAAGAGACCCAGTACTTC. The variable domain in full, completed from reference TRBV14 and TRBJ2-5, reads EAGVTQFPSHSVIEKGQTVTLRCDPISGHDNLYWYRRVMGKEIKFLLHFVKESKQDESGMPNNRFLAERTGGTYSTLKVQPAELEDSGVYFCASSQGSLAGVWGQETQYFGPGTRLLVL.

This clonotype appeared many times. The chain uses TRBV28 and TRBJ2-2, with D maybe TRBD2 (7 bases). CDR3 length equals 17 residues. Germline values: CDR1 MDHEN, CDR2 SYDVKM. The V gene lost 5 bases and the J gene lost 6 bases, with 22 bases spanning the gap. Written as DNA, the CDR3 is TGTGCCAGCAGTGCGCCTCGGGGGCGTACTAGCGCCGGGGAGCTGTTTTTT. This encodes CASSAPRGRTSAGELFF.

In regard to this clonotype: A read error is possible here, since a much larger clone lies one base away. The V and J genes are TRBV11-3 and TRBJ1-6; possibly TRBD1 for D (5 bases). Germline-derived CDR1 and CDR2 are SGHNT and YENEEA. The CDR3 spans 14 residues. DNA for the CDR3: TGTGCCAGCGGCTTAAAAGGGGTGGGATCACCCCTCCACTTT. Encoded protein: CASGLKGVGSPLHF. The whole variable domain, filled in from reference TRBV11-3 and TRBJ1-6, reads EAGVVQSPRYKIIEKKQPVAFWCNPISGHNTLYWYLQNLGQGPELLIRYENEEAVDDSQLPKDRFSAERLKGVDSTLKIQPAELGDSAVYLCASGLKGVGSPLHFGNGTRLTVT.

In its sample, this clonotype was seen many times. This chain joins TRBV20-1 and TRBJ2-7, with TRBD2 matching over 8 bases. This CDR3 spans 13 amino acids. CDR1 DFQATT and CDR2 SNEGSKA come from the germline V gene (reference sequence). The ends lost 6 bases at V and 0 bases at J; junction bases unmatched: 4. CDR3 sequence (DNA): TGCAGTGCCCATAGCGGGAACTCCTACGAGCAGTACTTC. This translates into CSAHSGNSYEQYF.